Below, 15 T cell receptor beta chains from the same sample are listed, as sequenced in a study of OX40 agonist ivuxolimab in advanced cancers. The assay was immunoSEQ multiplex PCR, and TCRdb's table has in-frame clones only and misses some. The sample yields more than 85,000 clones, roughly 91% seen once. The sample in question was CD4+ or CD8+ T cells sorted from blood, obtained in a trial of the OX40 agonist ivuxolimab. These receptors were collected from an adult with an advanced solid tumor such as melanoma, head and neck, liver or kidney cancer.

V gene TRBV5-1 combines with J gene TRBJ2-6, with D unresolved. CDR1 SGHRS and CDR2 YFSETQ come from the germline V gene. The CDR3 has 15 residues. Trimming shortened V by 3 bases and J by 0 bases, and 7 bases separated the two germline ends. CDR3: CASSWLTSGANVLTF. CDR3 sequence (DNA): TGCGCCAGCAGCTGGCTTACCTCTGGGGCCAACGTCCTGACTTTC.

This clone was counted only a few times. The chain uses TRBV5-6 and TRBJ2-7, with D unresolved. Germline loops: CDR1 SGHDT, CDR2 YYEEEE. The CDR3 loop spans 12 amino acids. With 4 bases removed from V and 5 bases from J, the gap between germline ends came to 10 bases. In nucleotides, the CDR3 is TGTGCCAGCAGCCGAGTCTGGAACGAGCAGTACTTC. Protein product: CASSRVWNEQYF.

This sequence joins TRBV5-1 and TRBJ2-7, with TRBD1 matching 11 bases. The germline V gene encodes CDR1 SGHRS and CDR2 YFSETQ. CDR3 length: 14 amino acids. The V segment lost 4 bases and the J segment 5 bases; nucleotides outside the gene matches: 5. The CDR3 reads CASSPRTGGNEQYF. Here the CDR3 DNA reads TGCGCCAGCAGCCCCCGGACAGGGGGCAACGAGCAGTACTTC.

The chain uses TRBV4-2 and TRBJ1-2, with D possibly matching TRBD1 (5 bases). Germline V gene data show CDR1 as LGHNA and CDR2 as YNFKEQ. The V end was cut by 0 bases, the J end by 2 bases, with 7 bases between. The CDR3 is made up of 14 amino acids. CDR3 in DNA: TGTGCCAGCAGCCAAGATAAGGGGAACTATGGCTACACCTTC. Amino acid sequence: CASSQDKGNYGYTF.

The genes are TRBV11-2 and TRBJ2-7; possibly TRBD2 for D (7 bases). V gave up 2 bases and J gave up 6 bases, with 17 bases separating them. CDR1 is SGHAT and CDR2 is FQNNGV in the germline V gene. This CDR3 contains 15 residues. CDR3 in amino acids: CASSLKGGGLGEQYF. The CDR3 DNA sequence: TGTGCCAGCAGCTTAAAAGGGGGAGGGCTTGGCGAGCAGTACTTC.

This clone was detected only once. V usage is TRBV7-2 and J usage is TRBJ2-3, with D unresolved. V lost 1 base and J lost 4, with 6 bases in between. Germline CDR1 is SGHTA and CDR2 is FQGNSA. The CDR3 length is 13 residues. CDR3 residues: CASSLVQSDTQYF. CDR3 nucleotide sequence: TGTGCCAGCAGCTTAGTCCAGTCAGATACGCAGTATTTT.

This CDR3 reads CASSQEIGSFAEQYF. The DNA for the CDR3 is TGCGCCAGCAGCCAAGAGATCGGGAGTTTTGCGGAGCAGTACTTC. This chain connects TRBV4-3 to TRBJ2-7; a weak D match, TRBD2 (6 bases). V was cut by 0 bases and J by 7 bases, with 16 bases left in between. This CDR3 has 15 amino acids. Germline V gives CDR1 LGHNA, CDR2 YSLEER.

V and J are TRBV5-4 and TRBJ1-2; 11 bases map to TRBD1. This CDR3 region has 15 residues. CDR1 is SGHNT and CDR2 is YYREEE in the germline V gene (reference sequence). The trim removed 4 bases at V and 3 bases at J, leaving 5 bases unmatched. CDR3 in amino acids: CASSNRDRGDYGYTF. The CDR3 nucleotides are TGTGCCAGCAGCAACCGGGACAGGGGGGACTATGGCTACACCTTC. The full variable domain, with the rest looked up from reference TRBV5-4 and TRBJ1-2, is ETGVTQSPTHLIKTRGQQVTLRCSSQSGHNTVSWYQQALGQGPQFIFQYYREEENGRGNFPPRFSGLQFPNYSSELNVNALELDDSALYLCASSNRDRGDYGYTFGSGTRLTVV.

The rearrangement joins TRBV29-1 to TRBJ1-1; no clear D gene. Germline V CDR1 and CDR2: SQVTM, ANQGSEA. The V end lost 7 bases, the J end lost 1 base, and 10 bases lay between the germline ends. CDR3 length: 12 residues. CDR3 sequence (DNA): TGCAGCGGGGCCGGGCCGAACACTGAAGCTTTCTTT. Amino acids: CSGAGPNTEAFF.

V is TRBV5-1 and J is TRBJ2-7; D gene unclear. Trimming stripped 2 bases from V and 6 bases from J, with 6 bases between. CDR1 and CDR2 from the germline V gene are SGHRS and YFSETQ. The CDR3 loop spans 11 amino acids. CDR3 amino acids: CASSLESEQYF. In DNA form, the CDR3 reads TGCGCCAGCAGCTTAGAGAGCGAGCAGTACTTC.

The V and J genes are TRBV7-2 and TRBJ2-3; D is unclear. V was pared by 0 bases and J by 4 bases, with 8 bases between. The CDR3 is 14 amino acids. Germline CDR1 SGHTA, CDR2 FQGNSA. CDR3 nucleotide sequence: TGTGCCAGCAGCTTAGCGCTCGGTTCAGATACGCAGTATTTT. It codes for CASSLALGSDTQYF.

V usage is TRBV28 and J usage is TRBJ2-2, with D unresolved. Trimming took off 6 bases at V and 5 bases at J, with 7 bases between the two ends. The CDR3 length is 12 residues. The germline CDR1 and CDR2 sequences are MDHEN and SYDVKM. CDR3 coding DNA: TGTGCCAGCAGGACACAGACCGGGGAGCTGTTTTTT. Protein: CASRTQTGELFF.

The chain couples TRBV4-1 to TRBJ2-2; no firm D call. Germline values: CDR1 MGHRA, CDR2 YSYEKL. CDR3 size: 14 residues. Trimming took off 0 bases at V and 6 bases at J, with 8 bases between the two ends. The DNA of the CDR3 is TGCGCCAGCAGCCAAGATCCCAGCGCCGGGGAGCTGTTTTTT. Translated, it gives CASSQDPSAGELFF.

The chain recombines TRBV27 with TRBJ2-3; D gene uncertain. Germline CDR1 and CDR2: MNHEY and SMNVEV (reference sequence). The ends were cut back, 5 bases at V and 4 bases at J, with 7 bases in the middle. The CDR3 loop spans 12 amino acids. CDR3 sequence reads: CASSQRSDTQYF. CDR3 DNA: TGTGCCAGCAGTCAGAGATCAGATACGCAGTATTTT.

V gene TRBV2 combines with J gene TRBJ2-3; 7 bases map to TRBD1. Germline CDR1 reads SNHLY; CDR2 reads FYNNEI. V shed 4 bases, J shed 14 bases, and the junction held 6 bases outside the gene matches. This CDR3 is built from 11 residues. CDR3 nucleotide sequence: TGTGCCAGCAGTGCAGGGGGAATCGTGTATTTT. This gives the protein CASSAGGIVYF.